The source of this T cell receptor (beta chain) is a study of blood T cell repertoires in COVID-19. Turning to the study itself: Italy, Spain and the United States were the sources of the convalescent and acute COVID-19 samples. T cells, B-cell-depleted T cells, or PBMCs supplied cDNA or gDNA.

V lost 4 bases and J lost 0, with 16 bases in between. The CDR3 loop spans 18 amino acids. Germline V gene lookup returns CDR1 LGHDT and CDR2 YNNKEL (reference sequence). In the original processing: Estimation of nucleated cell counts was performed using reference gene primer amplification. Assay: immunoSEQ multiplex PCR; the TCRdb copy retains only in-frame clones and omits some. V and J calls and clone size are copied from that table; D and trimming were computed from the DNA. The sample has under 85,000 clones, around four fifths seen once. The chain combines TRBV3-1 (or the pseudogene TRBV3-2) with TRBJ1-6; possibly TRBD1 for D (5 bases). The sample consisted of peripheral blood. The sequence derives from a human donor in a cohort sampled during active COVID-19. The CDR3 DNA sequence: TGTGCCAGCAGCCGACCAGTCCTAGGGGTCTCCTATAATTCACCCCTCCACTTT. As protein: CASSRPVLGVSYNSPLHF.